This T cell receptor (beta chain) appears in the sequencing data of a study of cytomegalovirus exposure and HLA in healthy donors. Turning to this clone: Its antigen is undetermined.

Some clones are missing from TCRdb's copy, which holds only in-frame ones; the method was immunoSEQ multiplex PCR. The table lists 150,000 to 200,000 clones, roughly 88% of them singletons. A roughly 120-subject validation cohort, separate from the 666-subject first cohort, supplied the donors. V shed 5 bases and J shed 7 bases, with 17 bases lying between them. The germline gives CDR1 SNHLY, CDR2 FYNNEI. This CDR3 is built from 14 residues. Study findings and constraints: Some public TCRs appeared in many individuals, while most sequences were rare. Overall, roughly 160 TCR beta chains were annotated as cytomegalovirus-associated.

The source is a woman aged 18-29 years in good health and CMV-seronegative. The sequencing input was PBMCs. This rearrangement joins TRBV2 to TRBJ1-1; D is possibly TRBD1 (6 bases). In DNA, the CDR3 is TGTGCCAGCAGTCTGAAAGTAGGGGGGGGTGAAGCTTTCTTT. Amino acid sequence: CASSLKVGGGEAFF.